This record concerns one TCR beta chain sequence. No antigen is known for it. No much larger clonotype is one base removed from it; base qualities were not supplied. The CDR3 regions of human TCRbeta chains were analyzed by immunosequencing. As for how the authors treated the data: TCRs in the repertoires were matched against a reference library of SARS-CoV-2-specific TCRs that had been generated with the MIRA antigen-specificity platform. Breadth was defined as the fraction of unique TCRs that were SARS-CoV-2-associated, and depth was defined as the fraction of total T cells that were SARS-CoV-2-associated. Using the MIRA data, each spike-specific TCR was mapped to the spike region that the TCR reacts to and placed in a CD4 or CD8 class. Log10-transformed breadth and depth values were compared by one-way ANOVA with Sidak's multiple comparisons tests. The table was pulled from immuneACCESS by TCRdb, which kept in-frame rearrangements only. Such tables lose some clones; where checked, under half of the loss comes from unresolved V genes, and the rest has no known cause. V and J calls and clone size come straight from that table; D and trimming were deduced from the DNA. The sample includes approximately 77,000 clones, with under 95% observed a single time. The ten largest make up roughly 4.5% of the sample.

This sample is drawn from a study of T cell responses to AZD1222 COVID-19 vaccine (dated by TCRdb to 2020 to 2022). Study-wide context: A total of roughly 240 trial participants underwent TCR sequencing, of whom roughly 210 received two doses of AZD1222 and about 25 received two doses of the MenACWY control vaccine. Enrollment into the trials was organized by age into subgroups of 18-55, 56-69 and 70-plus years, and those subgroups contained around 150, 28 and 57 TCR-sequenced participants, respectively. The paper as a whole reports these results and caveats: Vaccine-associated CD4 TCRs spanned the whole spike protein, with dominant responses in regions 160-218 and 743-854. In the small 56-69-year group, the increase in depth fell short of significance, most likely because of low power. No day 14 peak-response samples were available, so repertoires were characterized only after the peak T cell response. Spike-specific TCR breadth and depth rose significantly after two AZD1222 doses compared with day 0 and with MenACWY recipients. Conclusions about previously exposed vaccinees are limited, since just five or six AZD1222 recipients were seropositive for SARS-CoV-2 at baseline. Participants were mostly white British, with more females than males. The authors suggested clonal diversity may have been underestimated. Nearly half of unique spike-specific TCRs reportedly recognized epitopes outside regions mutated in the B.1.351 and B.1.1.7 variants.

CDR1 and CDR2, per the germline V gene, are KGHSH and LQKENI. The germline ends are 23 bases apart after V is trimmed by 0 bases and J by 0 bases. From cysteine to phenylalanine, the CDR3 is 20 amino acids long. Just the 60-base CDR3 DNA is kept, in frame starting at base 1. The time point label corresponds to: about 28 days (+/-7) after the second vaccine dose. Because spike-specific TCR depth and breadth did not differ between the two schedules, AZD1222 recipients who got a second dose at roughly 4 weeks were pooled with those who got a second dose at roughly 12 weeks. The vaccinee samples were drawn from two UK trials, COV001 and COV002, one of which was a single-blind randomized controlled phase 2/3 trial testing AZD1222 (ChAdOx1 nCoV-19) in healthy adults. Trial participant PBMC samples were collected at day 0 and day 28 after the second dose for TCRbeta chain sequencing.

Here the chain combines TRBV18 and TRBJ1-1; perhaps TRBD1 is the D gene, with 5 bases matching. The sequencing here drew on peripheral blood, taken 28 days after the second AZD1222 dose. The TCR sequence derives from an adult who received the AZD1222 COVID-19 vaccine. CDR3 reads: CASSPPGPVWQPPMNTEAFF. At the DNA level, the sequence is TGTGCCAGCTCACCACCGGGGCCAGTCTGGCAGCCCCCTATGAACACTGAAGCTTTCTTT.